A selection of T cell receptor beta chains follows, all from one sample in a study of technical replicates of blood from four donors. Profiling relied on immunoSEQ multiplex PCR, and the TCRdb table lists in-frame clones only, not all of them. This sample has 80,000 or so clones, with around four fifths found just once. Sequencing was carried out using PBMCs. Source of these receptors: a human donor in good health. Some clones in this sample may be carry-over from other donors' samples. CDR3s include the opening cysteine and the closing phenylalanine or tryptophan. Fields, in order: D gene, V gene, J gene, clone size, CDR3 DNA, CDR3 protein. D genes are given only for firm matches. A clone size is listed for some rows: how often the clone was seen (once, few, many), or a class if it is expanded.

d_gene: TRBD1
v_gene: TRBV19
j_gene: TRBJ2-5
abundance: NA
CDR3nt: TGTGCCAGTAGTATGAGGACAGGACCTCGCGTGGGGCAAGAGACCCAGTACTTC
CDR3aa: CASSMRTGPRVGQETQYF

d_gene: NA
v_gene: TRBV29-1
j_gene: TRBJ2-7
abundance: NA
CDR3nt: TGCAGCGTGGGCGGGCCCAACTCCTACGAGCAGTACTTC
CDR3aa: CSVGGPNSYEQYF

d_gene: NA
v_gene: TRBV27
j_gene: TRBJ1-1
abundance: NA
CDR3nt: TGTGCCAGCAGTTCCTACAGGAAGGGCACTGAAGCTTTCTTT
CDR3aa: CASSSYRKGTEAFF

d_gene: NA
v_gene: TRBV7-2
j_gene: TRBJ2-7
abundance: few
CDR3nt: TGTGCCAGCAGTTCAGCTACAGGAGTCTACGAGCAGTACTTC
CDR3aa: CASSSATGVYEQYF

d_gene: NA
v_gene: TRBV29-1
j_gene: TRBJ1-2
abundance: few
CDR3nt: TGCAGCGTTGAAGATGTGGACTTAAACTATGGCTACACCTTC
CDR3aa: CSVEDVDLNYGYTF

d_gene: NA
v_gene: TRBV29-1
j_gene: TRBJ2-1
abundance: NA
CDR3nt: TGCAGCGTTGACAGATACAATGAGCAGTTCTTC
CDR3aa: CSVDRYNEQFF

d_gene: TRBD2
v_gene: TRBV13
j_gene: TRBJ2-1
abundance: NA
CDR3nt: TGTGCCAGCAGCTTGTTTGGTACGGGCGGGGGTCGAAATGAGCAGTTCTTC
CDR3aa: CASSLFGTGGGRNEQFF

d_gene: NA
v_gene: TRBV2
j_gene: TRBJ2-5
abundance: NA
CDR3nt: TGTGCCAGCAGTATTGGGGCTAAAGAGACCCAGTACTTC
CDR3aa: CASSIGAKETQYF

d_gene: NA
v_gene: TRBV6-5
j_gene: TRBJ2-2
abundance: NA
CDR3nt: TGTGCCAGCAGTTACGGCAGGAGCAGGGCCGGGGAGCTGTTTTTT
CDR3aa: CASSYGRSRAGELFF

d_gene: NA
v_gene: TRBV9
j_gene: TRBJ1-1
abundance: NA
CDR3nt: TGTGCCAGCAGCGTCGGTCCGGGAGGGGAGGCTTTCTTT
CDR3aa: CASSVGPGGEAFF

d_gene: TRBD2
v_gene: TRBV29-1
j_gene: TRBJ2-1
abundance: NA
CDR3nt: TGCAGCGTGCGGGGGAGGACCTACAATGAGCAGTTCTTC
CDR3aa: CSVRGRTYNEQFF

d_gene: NA
v_gene: TRBV19
j_gene: TRBJ2-7
abundance: few
CDR3nt: TGTGCCAGTAGTGCCCGTGCAGGGGCCTCCGAGCAGTACTTC
CDR3aa: CASSARAGASEQYF

d_gene: TRBD1
v_gene: TRBV5-4
j_gene: TRBJ1-6
abundance: NA
CDR3nt: TGTGCCAGCAGCCAGGATCTGGGACAGGTCAATAATTCACCCCTCCACTTT
CDR3aa: CASSQDLGQVNNSPLHF

d_gene: TRBD2
v_gene: TRBV27
j_gene: TRBJ2-1
abundance: NA
CDR3nt: TGTGCCAGCAGGGGACTAGCCTATTCCTACAATGAGCAGTTCTTC
CDR3aa: CASRGLAYSYNEQFF

d_gene: NA
v_gene: TRBV7-2
j_gene: TRBJ2-7
abundance: NA
CDR3nt: TGTGCCAGCAGCTTAGGGGGCGGATCCTACGAGCAGTACTTC
CDR3aa: CASSLGGGSYEQYF

d_gene: NA
v_gene: TRBV7-8
j_gene: TRBJ2-5
abundance: NA
CDR3nt: TGTGCCAGCAGCTTAATTACGTGGAGGGAAGAGACCCAGTACTTC
CDR3aa: CASSLITWREETQYF